The entry below gives a single TCR beta chain sequence along with its context. These data originate in a study of T cells expressing NK-cell markers. Germline V gives CDR1 MGHRA, CDR2 YSYEKL. The CDR3 covers 15 residues. TCRdb reprocessed the 5' RACE reads and reports one entry per CDR3 protein, with no DNA. Its table lists 300,000 to 500,000 distinct CDR3 sequences. Sequencing was performed on blood T cells: a sorted CD56 or NKG2C T cell subset, CD4+ or CD8+ T cells, or bulk PBMC T cells (not recorded which). This clonotype was sampled from a woman aged 50 to 60 in good health. V gene TRBV4-1 combines with J gene TRBJ1-5. CDR3 sequence: CASKLAADFNQPQHF.